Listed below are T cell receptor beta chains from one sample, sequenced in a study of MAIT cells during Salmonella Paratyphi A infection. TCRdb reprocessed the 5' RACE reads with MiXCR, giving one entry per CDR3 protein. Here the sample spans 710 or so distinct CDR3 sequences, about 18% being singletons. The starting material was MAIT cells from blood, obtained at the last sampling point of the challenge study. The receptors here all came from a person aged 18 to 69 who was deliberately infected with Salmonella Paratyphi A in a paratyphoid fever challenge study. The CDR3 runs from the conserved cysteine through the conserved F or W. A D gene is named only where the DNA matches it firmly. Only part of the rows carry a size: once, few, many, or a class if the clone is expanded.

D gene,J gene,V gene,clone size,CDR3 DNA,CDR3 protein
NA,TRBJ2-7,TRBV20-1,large,TGCAGTGTTATGGGAATTATCCACGAGCAGTACTTC,CSVMGIIHEQYF
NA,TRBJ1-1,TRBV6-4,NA,TGTGCCAGCAGTGAAGGCGTTGGGGGGGACACTGAAGCTTTCTTT,CASSEGVGGDTEAFF
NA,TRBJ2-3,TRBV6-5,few,TGTGCCAGCAGTCTTCAAATCACAGATACGCAGTATTTT,CASSLQITDTQYF
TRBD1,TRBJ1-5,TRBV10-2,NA,TGCGCCAGCTACGTGGGACAGGGGCATCAGCCCCAGCATTTT,CASYVGQGHQPQHF
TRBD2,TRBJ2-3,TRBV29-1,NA,TGCAGCGGGGGACTAGCGGGAGACCCAGATACGCAGTATTTT,CSGGLAGDPDTQYF
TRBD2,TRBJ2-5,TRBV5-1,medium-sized,TGCGCCAGCAGCCCAGGGACTAGCGGATCAAAACAAGAGACCCAGTACTTC,CASSPGTSGSKQETQYF
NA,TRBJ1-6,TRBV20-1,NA,TGCAGTGCTAGGGGGTCGGAGTCTTCACCCCTCCACTTT,CSARGSESSPLHF
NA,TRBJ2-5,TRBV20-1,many,TGCAGTGCTAGAGAGCCCGGGGGGCGAGAGACCCAGTACTTC,CSAREPGGRETQYF
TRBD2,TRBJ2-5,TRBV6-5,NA,TGTGCCAGCAGTTACTCCGGGACTAGCGGGGGAGAGACCCAGTACTTC,CASSYSGTSGGETQYF
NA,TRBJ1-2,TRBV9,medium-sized,TGTGCCAGCAGCGGATCCAGGGACTACACCTTC,CASSGSRDYTF
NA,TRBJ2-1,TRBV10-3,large,TGTGCCACCCAGCATAGCTCGGACAATGAGCAGTTCTTC,CATQHSSDNEQFF
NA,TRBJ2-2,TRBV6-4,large,TGTGCCAGCAGTGACTCTGACACCGGGGAGCTGTTTTTT,CASSDSDTGELFF
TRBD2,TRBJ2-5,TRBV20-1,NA,TGCAGTGCTAGAGGAATCGCTAGCGGGGTTTTAGAGACCCAGTACTTC,CSARGIASGVLETQYF
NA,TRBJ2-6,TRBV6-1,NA,TGTGCCAGCAGTACGGACAGCTCTGGGGCCAACGTCCTGACTTTC,CASSTDSSGANVLTF
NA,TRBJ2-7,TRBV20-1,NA,TGCAGTGCTAGAGGTGTCAGGGTCTACGAGCAGTACTTC,CSARGVRVYEQYF
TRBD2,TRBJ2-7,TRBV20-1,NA,TGCAGTGCACTACTAGCGGGGGGGCCAAGTTCGGAAGAGCAGTACTTC,CSALLAGGPSSEEQYF
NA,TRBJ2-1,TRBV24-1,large,TGTGCCACCAGTGGGGGGTCCTACAATGAGCAGTTCTTC,CATSGGSYNEQFF
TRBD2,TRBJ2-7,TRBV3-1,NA,TGTGCCAGCAGGCTGGGAGCGGGGACTTACTACGAGCAGTACTTC,CASRLGAGTYYEQYF
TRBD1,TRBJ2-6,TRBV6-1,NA,TGTGCCAGCAGCGATGATGCCGGGACAGGTGCCAACGTCCTGACTTTC,CASSDDAGTGANVLTF
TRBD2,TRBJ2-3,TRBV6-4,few,TGTGCCAGCAGTGACTCTAGCGGGGGCACAGATACGCAGTATTTT,CASSDSSGGTDTQYF
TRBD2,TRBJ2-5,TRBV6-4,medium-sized,TGTGCCAGCAGTGAGGAGGGGACTAGCGGGGGAGAGACCCAGTACTTC,CASSEEGTSGGETQYF
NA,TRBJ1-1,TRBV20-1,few,TGCAGTGCAAGGGACCGGGGAGAGACTGAAGCTTTCTTT,CSARDRGETEAFF
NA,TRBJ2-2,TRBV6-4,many,TGTGCCAGCAGTGAGAACACCGGGGAGCTGTTTTTT,CASSENTGELFF
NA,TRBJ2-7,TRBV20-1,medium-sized,TGCAGTGCTAGATCAAGTAGGGGGGATTGGCATCAGCAGTACTTC,CSARSSRGDWHQQYF
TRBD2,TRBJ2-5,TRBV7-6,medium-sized,TGTGCCAGCAGCTTTGGACTAGCTCAAGAGACCCAGTACTTC,CASSFGLAQETQYF
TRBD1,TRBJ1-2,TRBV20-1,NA,TGCAGTGCTAGAGGCCTACAGGGGGAGGATGGCTACACCTTC,CSARGLQGEDGYTF
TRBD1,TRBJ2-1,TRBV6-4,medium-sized,TGTGCCAGCAGTGACTCCCCGACAGGGGGTGAGCAGTTCTTC,CASSDSPTGGEQFF